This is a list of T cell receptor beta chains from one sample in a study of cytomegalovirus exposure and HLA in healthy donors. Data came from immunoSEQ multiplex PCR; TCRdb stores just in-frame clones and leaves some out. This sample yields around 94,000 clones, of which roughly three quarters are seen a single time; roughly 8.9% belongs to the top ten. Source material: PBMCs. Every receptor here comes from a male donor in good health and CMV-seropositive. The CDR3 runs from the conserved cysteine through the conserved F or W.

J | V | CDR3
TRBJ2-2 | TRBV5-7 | CASKPLRDMIDGELFF
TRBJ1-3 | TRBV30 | CAWSRGVSGNTIYF
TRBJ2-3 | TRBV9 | CASSVGVAGRKGDTQYF
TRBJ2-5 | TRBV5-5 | CASSRPGLETQYF
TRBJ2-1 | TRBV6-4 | CAGRTSGIPAYNEQFF
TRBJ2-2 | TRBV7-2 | CASGPSRDRGRTGELFF
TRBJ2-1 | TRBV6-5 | CASGTSGWKNEQFF
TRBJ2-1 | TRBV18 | CASSPPATARGQFF
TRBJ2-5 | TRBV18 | CASSPGQIQETQYF
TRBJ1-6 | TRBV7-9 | CASSRTGENSPLHF
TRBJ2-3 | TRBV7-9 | CASTVGQGFTDTQYF
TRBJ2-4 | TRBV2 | CASSERTDLAKNIQYF
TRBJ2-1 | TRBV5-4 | CASSWAASGRNEQFF
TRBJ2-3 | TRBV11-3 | CASSLVGLHTQYF
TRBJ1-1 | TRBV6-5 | CASSKNDRSNTEAFF
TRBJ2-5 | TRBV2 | CASTSRADQETQYF
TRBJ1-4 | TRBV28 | CASSSQGLDEKLFF
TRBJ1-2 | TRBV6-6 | CASTLSGVGYTF
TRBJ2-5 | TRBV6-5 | CASSYSLPEETQYF
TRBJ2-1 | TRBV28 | CASSISGGSYNEQFF
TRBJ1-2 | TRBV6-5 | CASNIPSERAGGYTF
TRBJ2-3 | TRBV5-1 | CASRGAGSSTDTQYF
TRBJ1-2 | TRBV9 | CASSPLTGGSGYTF
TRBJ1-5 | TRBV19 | CASHDRRNQPQHF
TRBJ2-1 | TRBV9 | CASSVEGLVSKEQFF
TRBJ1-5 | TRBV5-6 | CASSLFGARESQPQHF
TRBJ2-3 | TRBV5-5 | CASSSGTVGTDTQYF